This TCR beta chain was sequenced during a study of T cell repertoires in cytomegalovirus infection. Study details: It can be stated that public TCR beta signatures indicated CMV infection as well as a matching HLA type. General study points: The study found HLA-C-restricted CMV-specific TCR beta clonotypes dominating the ex vivo response. The cumulative frequency of public TCR beta families distinguished individuals who carried CMV together with the relevant HLA.

MiXCR, run by TCRdb on the reads, gives a single entry per CDR3 protein. This table holds some 300,000 distinct CDR3 sequences, about 13% found once. This clonotype has at least ten counts. Its specificity is not known. The sequencing sample was made of PBMCs. The receptor's source is a human donor in good health (CMV status not recorded). Some clones in this sample may be carry-over from other donors' samples.

CDR3 bases: TGTGCCAGCAGCTTAGACCCAAATACACTAAAGGAGCAGTACTTC. Its protein is CASSLDPNTLKEQYF. V gene TRBV7-2 combines with J gene TRBJ2-7; D uncertain. The CDR3 is 15 amino acids. Germline CDR1 is SGHTA and CDR2 is FQGNSA. V gave up 1 base and J gave up 7 bases, with 17 bases separating them.